The rows below give T cell receptor beta chains drawn from one sample of a study of blood T cell repertoires in COVID-19. Assay used: immunoSEQ multiplex PCR; TCRdb lists only in-frame clones, some missing. The sample has 150,000 to 200,000 clones; roughly 90% are singletons. Sequencing was performed on peripheral blood. Receptors were obtained from a man aged 55 to 70 with active or convalescent COVID-19. Both conserved end residues are part of each CDR3. Each record gives: V gene, D gene, J gene, CDR3 DNA, CDR3 protein. The D gene is left open where the match is weak.

V gene: TRBV27; D gene: .; J gene: TRBJ2-2; CDR3 DNA: TGTGCCAGCACCCGAGGGACCGGGGAGCTGTTTTTT; CDR3 protein: CASTRGTGELFF
V gene: TRBV19; D gene: TRBD2; J gene: TRBJ2-6; CDR3 DNA: TGTGCCAGTACCCTACTAGCGGGAGGTGGGGCCAACGTCCTGACTTTC; CDR3 protein: CASTLLAGGGANVLTF
V gene: TRBV7-7; D gene: TRBD1; J gene: TRBJ2-3; CDR3 DNA: TGTGCCAGCAGCCGACAGGGGGCCCCCACAGATACGCAGTATTTT; CDR3 protein: CASSRQGAPTDTQYF
V gene: TRBV5-4; D gene: TRBD1; J gene: TRBJ1-2; CDR3 DNA: TGTGCCAGCAAACCCGGGACAGGGGGCTTTTTGAACGGCTACACCTTC; CDR3 protein: CASKPGTGGFLNGYTF
V gene: TRBV7-2; D gene: .; J gene: TRBJ2-7; CDR3 DNA: TGTGCCAGCAGCTTAGCTGAGGGCTACGAGCAGTACTTC; CDR3 protein: CASSLAEGYEQYF
V gene: TRBV6-5; D gene: .; J gene: TRBJ2-3; CDR3 DNA: TGTGCCAGCAGTTACTCGCGGCAGGGGACAGATACGCAGTATTTT; CDR3 protein: CASSYSRQGTDTQYF
V gene: TRBV7-2; D gene: .; J gene: TRBJ2-7; CDR3 DNA: TGTGCCAGCAGCTTAATGTACACACAGGGCGAGCAGTACTTC; CDR3 protein: CASSLMYTQGEQYF
V gene: TRBV4-1; D gene: TRBD1; J gene: TRBJ2-4; CDR3 DNA: TGCGCCAGCAGCCAATCATGGGACAGGACGCAGTACTTC; CDR3 protein: CASSQSWDRTQYF
V gene: TRBV3-1/TRBV3-2; D gene: TRBD2; J gene: TRBJ2-1; CDR3 DNA: TGTGCCAGCAGCCAAGATTTGGGCTTTGGAGCGGGAGGGGGGGTCAATGAGCAGTTCTTC; CDR3 protein: CASSQDLGFGAGGGVNEQFF
V gene: TRBV20-1; D gene: .; J gene: TRBJ2-3; CDR3 DNA: TGCAGTGCTACGAGGGGGGATACGCAGTATTTT; CDR3 protein: CSATRGDTQYF
V gene: TRBV5-6; D gene: TRBD1; J gene: TRBJ2-2; CDR3 DNA: TGTGCCAGCAGCTTGGGAGGACAGGGGTCCGGGGAGCTGTTTTTT; CDR3 protein: CASSLGGQGSGELFF
V gene: TRBV5-8; D gene: .; J gene: TRBJ1-5; CDR3 DNA: TGTGCCAGCAGCTTGTATATAGGGGTCAAGATGCATTTT; CDR3 protein: CASSLYIGVKMHF
V gene: TRBV6-1; D gene: TRBD1; J gene: TRBJ1-4; CDR3 DNA: TGTGCCAGCTGTGTGCAGGGGGCATCAACTAATGAAAAACTGTTTTTT; CDR3 protein: CASCVQGASTNEKLFF
V gene: TRBV6-5; D gene: TRBD1; J gene: TRBJ2-1; CDR3 DNA: TGTGCCAGCAGTATTTCCGGGACAGGGATAAATGAGCAGTTCTTC; CDR3 protein: CASSISGTGINEQFF
V gene: TRBV7-8; D gene: .; J gene: TRBJ2-7; CDR3 DNA: TGTGCCAGCAGCTTAAGGGGGTCCGATGGCTACGAGCAGTACTTC; CDR3 protein: CASSLRGSDGYEQYF
V gene: TRBV7-9; D gene: .; J gene: TRBJ2-1; CDR3 DNA: TGTGCCAGCAGCTTAGGGACATTAAAGAATGAGCAGTTCTTC; CDR3 protein: CASSLGTLKNEQFF
V gene: TRBV19; D gene: TRBD1; J gene: TRBJ1-5; CDR3 DNA: TGTGCCAGTAGTTATCAGGGGGCGTCTAACAATCAGCCCCAGCATTTT; CDR3 protein: CASSYQGASNNQPQHF
V gene: TRBV30; D gene: TRBD2; J gene: TRBJ2-3; CDR3 DNA: TGTGCCTGGAGTGTGGGAGGGGATACGCAGTATTTT; CDR3 protein: CAWSVGGDTQYF
V gene: TRBV7-2; D gene: .; J gene: TRBJ1-5; CDR3 DNA: TGTGCCAGCAGCTCCCGCAGGGGTTATAGCAATCAGCCCCAGCATTTT; CDR3 protein: CASSSRRGYSNQPQHF